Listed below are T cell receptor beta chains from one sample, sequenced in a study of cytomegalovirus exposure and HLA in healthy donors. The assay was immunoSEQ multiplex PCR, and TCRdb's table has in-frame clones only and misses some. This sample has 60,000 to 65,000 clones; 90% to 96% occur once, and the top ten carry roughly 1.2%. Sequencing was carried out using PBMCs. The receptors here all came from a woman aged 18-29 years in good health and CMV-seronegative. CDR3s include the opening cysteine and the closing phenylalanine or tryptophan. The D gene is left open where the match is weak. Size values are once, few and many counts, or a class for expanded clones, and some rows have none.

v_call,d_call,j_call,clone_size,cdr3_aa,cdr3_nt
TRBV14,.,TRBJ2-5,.,CASSQTGLQETQYF,TGTGCCAGCAGCCAAACGGGACTCCAAGAGACCCAGTACTTC
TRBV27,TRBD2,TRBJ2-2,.,CASRASGVTGELFF,TGTGCCAGCAGAGCTAGCGGGGTAACCGGGGAGCTGTTTTTT
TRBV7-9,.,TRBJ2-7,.,CASSLRDTTYEQYF,TGTGCCAGCAGCTTAAGGGACACCACCTACGAGCAGTACTTC
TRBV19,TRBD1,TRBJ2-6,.,CASRIQGGGANVLTF,TGTGCCAGTAGAATACAGGGGGGCGGGGCCAACGTCCTGACTTTC
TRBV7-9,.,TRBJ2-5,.,CASSLRGGLQETQYF,TGTGCCAGCAGCCTCAGGGGAGGGCTCCAAGAGACCCAGTACTTC
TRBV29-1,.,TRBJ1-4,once,CSARTSYSVSFF,TGCAGCGCCCGGACATCGTACTCGGTCAGTTTTTTT
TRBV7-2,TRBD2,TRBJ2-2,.,CASSFLAGGQGTGELFF,TGTGCCAGCAGCTTTCTGGCGGGGGGGCAGGGGACCGGGGAGCTGTTTTTT
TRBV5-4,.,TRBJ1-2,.,CASSLAGGMRVGYTF,TGTGCCAGCAGCTTGGCAGGAGGGATGAGGGTTGGCTACACCTTC
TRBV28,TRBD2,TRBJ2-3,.,CASSLGGRAGTDTQYF,TGTGCCAGCAGTTTGGGCGGGAGGGCCGGGACAGATACGCAGTATTTT
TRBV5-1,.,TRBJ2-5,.,CASSLQGPHQETQYF,TGCGCCAGCAGCTTGCAGGGTCCGCACCAAGAGACCCAGTACTTC